A single sample is the source of the 2 T cell receptor beta chains below, sequenced in a study of blood T cell repertoires in COVID-19. Sequencing was performed with immunoSEQ multiplex PCR; in TCRdb, only in-frame clones are kept and a portion is missing. Among roughly 70,000 clones, 89% were seen once, and the ten largest hold 8.9%. The specimen sequenced was peripheral blood. The receptors derive from a man older than 75 with acute or convalescent COVID-19.

The genes are TRBV5-4 and TRBJ1-2; D gene uncertain. Germline values: CDR1 SGHNT, CDR2 YYREEE (reference sequence). V lost 0 bases, J lost 2 bases, and 5 bases lay in between. CDR3 length: 13 amino acids. The CDR3 sequence: CASSLGGNYGYTF. CDR3 DNA sequence: TGTGCCAGCAGCTTGGGCGGAAACTATGGCTACACCTTC. The entire variable domain, with the rest obtained from reference TRBV5-4 and TRBJ1-2, is as follows: ETGVTQSPTHLIKTRGQQVTLRCSSQSGHNTVSWYQQALGQGPQFIFQYYREEENGRGNFPPRFSGLQFPNYSSELNVNALELDDSALYLCASSLGGNYGYTFGSGTRLTVV.

The rearrangement links TRBV5-5 to TRBJ2-7, with TRBD1 matching 10 bases. Per the germline V gene, CDR1 is SGHKS and CDR2 is YYEKEE (reference sequence). V lost 0 bases to trimming and J lost 7 bases; unmatched junction nucleotides: 10. This CDR3 has 16 amino acids. The CDR3 coding sequence is TGTGCCAGCAGCTTGGAGGGACAGGGGACATCCGGAGAGCAGTACTTC. Protein: CASSLEGQGTSGEQYF. Full variable domain (missing parts from reference TRBV5-5 and TRBJ2-7): DAGVTQSPTHLIKTRGQQVTLRCSPISGHKSVSWYQQVLGQGPQFIFQYYEKEERGRGNFPDRFSARQFPNYSSELNVNALLLGDSALYLCASSLEGQGTSGEQYFGPGTRLTVT.